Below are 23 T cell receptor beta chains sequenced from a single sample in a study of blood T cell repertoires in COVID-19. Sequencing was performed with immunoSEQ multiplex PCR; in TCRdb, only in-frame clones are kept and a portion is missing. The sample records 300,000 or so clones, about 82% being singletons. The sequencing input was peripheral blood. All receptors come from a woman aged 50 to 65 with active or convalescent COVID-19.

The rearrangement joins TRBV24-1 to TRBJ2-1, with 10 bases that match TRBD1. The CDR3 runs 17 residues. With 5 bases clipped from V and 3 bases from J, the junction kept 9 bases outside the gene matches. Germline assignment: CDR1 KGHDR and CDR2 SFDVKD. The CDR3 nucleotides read TGTGCCACCAGTGGCGACAGGGGGCCCCTCTACTACAATGAGCAGTTCTTC. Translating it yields CATSGDRGPLYYNEQFF.

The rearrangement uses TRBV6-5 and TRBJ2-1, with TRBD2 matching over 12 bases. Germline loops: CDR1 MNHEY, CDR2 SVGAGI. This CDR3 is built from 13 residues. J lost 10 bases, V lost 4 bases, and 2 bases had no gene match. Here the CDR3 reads CASSSGLAGEQFF. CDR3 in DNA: TGTGCCAGCAGTTCGGGACTAGCGGGCGAGCAGTTCTTC.

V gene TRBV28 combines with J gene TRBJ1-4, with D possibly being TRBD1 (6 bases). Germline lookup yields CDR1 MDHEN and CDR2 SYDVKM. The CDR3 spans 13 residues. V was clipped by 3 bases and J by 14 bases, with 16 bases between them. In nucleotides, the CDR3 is TGTGCCAGCAGTTTCCCAGGGGTTGAGCTGCTGTTTTTT. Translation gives CASSFPGVELLFF. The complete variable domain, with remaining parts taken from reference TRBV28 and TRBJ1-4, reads DVKVTQSSRYLVKRTGEKVFLECVQDMDHENMFWYRQDPGLGLRLIYFSYDVKMKEKGDIPEGYSVSREKKERFSLILESASTNQTSMYLCASSFPGVELLFFGSGTQLSVL.

The DNA for the CDR3 is TGTGCCACGGCCTCGGGGGGATCCTACAATGAGCAGTTCTTC. Encoded protein: CATASGGSYNEQFF. This rearrangement joins TRBV24-1 to TRBJ2-1; 7 nucleotides agree with TRBD2. V lost 10 bases and J lost 1; bases outside the gene matches: 6. CDR3 length equals 14 residues. From germline, CDR1 is KGHDR and CDR2 SFDVKD.

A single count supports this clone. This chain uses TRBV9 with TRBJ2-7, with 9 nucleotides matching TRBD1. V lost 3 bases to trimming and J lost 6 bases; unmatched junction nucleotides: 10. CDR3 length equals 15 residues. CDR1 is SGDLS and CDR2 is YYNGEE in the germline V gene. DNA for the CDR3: TGTGCCAGCAGCGCGTTACAGGGGGCAACGTCCGAGCAGTACTTC. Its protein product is CASSALQGATSEQYF.

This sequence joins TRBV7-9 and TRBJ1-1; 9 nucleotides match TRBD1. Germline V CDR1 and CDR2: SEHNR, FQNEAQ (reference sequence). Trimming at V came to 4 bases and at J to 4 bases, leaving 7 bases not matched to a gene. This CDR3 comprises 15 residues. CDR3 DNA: TGTGCCAGCAGCTACAGGGCACAGGGGGCCACTGAAGCTTTCTTT. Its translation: CASSYRAQGATEAFF. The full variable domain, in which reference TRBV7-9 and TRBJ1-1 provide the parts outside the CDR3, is DTGVSQNPRHKITKRGQNVTFRCDPISEHNRLYWYRQTLGQGPEFLTYFQNEAQLEKSRLLSDRFSAERPKGSFSTLEIQRTEQGDSAMYLCASSYRAQGATEAFFGQGTRLTVV.

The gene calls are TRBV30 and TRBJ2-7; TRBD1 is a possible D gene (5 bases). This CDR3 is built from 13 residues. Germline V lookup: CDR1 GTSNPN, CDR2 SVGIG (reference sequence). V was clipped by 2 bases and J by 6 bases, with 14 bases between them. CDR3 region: CAWSHRLFSEQYF. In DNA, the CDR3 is TGTGCCTGGAGTCACAGGTTATTCAGCGAGCAGTACTTC.

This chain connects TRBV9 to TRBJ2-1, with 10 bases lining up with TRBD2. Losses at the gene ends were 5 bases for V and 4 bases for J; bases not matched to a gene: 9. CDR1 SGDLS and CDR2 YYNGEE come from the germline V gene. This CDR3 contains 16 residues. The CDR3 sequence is CASSWGAGGEYNEQFF. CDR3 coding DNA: TGTGCCAGCAGTTGGGGAGCGGGAGGGGAGTACAATGAGCAGTTCTTC.

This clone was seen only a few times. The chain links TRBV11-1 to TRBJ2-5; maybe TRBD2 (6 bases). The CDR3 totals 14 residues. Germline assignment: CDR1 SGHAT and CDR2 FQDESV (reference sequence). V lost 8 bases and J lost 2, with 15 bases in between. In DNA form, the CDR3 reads TGTGCCAGCTCCATTCGGGGAGGTCAAGAGACCCAGTACTTC. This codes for CASSIRGGQETQYF.

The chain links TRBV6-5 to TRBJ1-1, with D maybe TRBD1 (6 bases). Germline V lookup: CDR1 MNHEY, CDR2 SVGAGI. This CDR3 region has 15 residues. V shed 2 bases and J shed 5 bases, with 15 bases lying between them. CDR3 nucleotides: TGTGCCAGCAGTTACGGGGGGGGGCGCAAAACTGAAGCTTTCTTT. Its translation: CASSYGGGRKTEAFF.

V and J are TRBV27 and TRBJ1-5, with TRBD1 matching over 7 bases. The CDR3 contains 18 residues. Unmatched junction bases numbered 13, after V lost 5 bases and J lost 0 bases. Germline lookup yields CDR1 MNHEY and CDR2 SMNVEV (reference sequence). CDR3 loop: CASSPLPLTGYSNQPQHF. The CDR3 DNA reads TGTGCCAGCAGTCCCCTCCCTTTGACAGGGTATAGCAATCAGCCCCAGCATTTT.

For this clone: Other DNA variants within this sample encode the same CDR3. For the CDR3, the DNA is TGTGCCAGCAGAGAGGACAGATTGAACACTGAAGCTTTCTTT. Translation: CASREDRLNTEAFF. The V and J genes are TRBV2 and TRBJ1-1; possibly TRBD1 for D (6 bases). The germline gives CDR1 SNHLY, CDR2 FYNNEI. Trimming took 6 bases from V and 0 from J, leaving 11 bases between them. The CDR3 extends over 14 amino acids.

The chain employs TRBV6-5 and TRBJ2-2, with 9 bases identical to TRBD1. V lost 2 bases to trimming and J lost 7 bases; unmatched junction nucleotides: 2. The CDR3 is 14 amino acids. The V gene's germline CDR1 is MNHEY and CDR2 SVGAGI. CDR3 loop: CASSYGTGYGELFF. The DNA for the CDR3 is TGTGCCAGCAGTTACGGGACAGGGTACGGGGAGCTGTTTTTT.

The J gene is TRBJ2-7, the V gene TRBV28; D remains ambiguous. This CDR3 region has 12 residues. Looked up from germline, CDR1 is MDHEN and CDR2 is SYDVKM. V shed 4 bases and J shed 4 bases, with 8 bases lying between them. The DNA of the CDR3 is TGTGCCAGCAGTTATCCCCCTTACGAGCAGTACTTC. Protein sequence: CASSYPPYEQYF.

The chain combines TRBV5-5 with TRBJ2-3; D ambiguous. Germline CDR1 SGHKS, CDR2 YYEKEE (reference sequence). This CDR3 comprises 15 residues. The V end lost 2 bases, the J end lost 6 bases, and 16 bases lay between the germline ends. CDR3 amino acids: CASSFPRYNTDTQYF. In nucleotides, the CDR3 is TGTGCCAGCAGCTTTCCTAGGTATAATACGGATACGCAGTATTTT.

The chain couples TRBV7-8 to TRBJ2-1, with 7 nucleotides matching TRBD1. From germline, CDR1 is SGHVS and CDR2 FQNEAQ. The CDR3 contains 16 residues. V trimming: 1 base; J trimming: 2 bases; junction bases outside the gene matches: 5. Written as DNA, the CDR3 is TGTGCCAGCAGCTTAGATGAGGGGGCAGCCTACAATGAGCAGTTCTTC. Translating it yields CASSLDEGAAYNEQFF.

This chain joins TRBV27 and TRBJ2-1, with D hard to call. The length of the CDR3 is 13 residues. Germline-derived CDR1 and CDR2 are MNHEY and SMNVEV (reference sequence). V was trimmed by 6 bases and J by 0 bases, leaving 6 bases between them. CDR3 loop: CASSGPSYNEQFF. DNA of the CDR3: TGTGCCAGCAGCGGTCCCTCCTACAATGAGCAGTTCTTC.

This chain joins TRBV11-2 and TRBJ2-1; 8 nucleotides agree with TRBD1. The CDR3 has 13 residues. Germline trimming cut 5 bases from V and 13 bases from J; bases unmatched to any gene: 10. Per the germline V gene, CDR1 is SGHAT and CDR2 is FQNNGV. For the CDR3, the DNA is TGTGCCAGCAGCCGAGGGACAGGTCTTGAACAGTTCTTC. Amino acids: CASSRGTGLEQFF.

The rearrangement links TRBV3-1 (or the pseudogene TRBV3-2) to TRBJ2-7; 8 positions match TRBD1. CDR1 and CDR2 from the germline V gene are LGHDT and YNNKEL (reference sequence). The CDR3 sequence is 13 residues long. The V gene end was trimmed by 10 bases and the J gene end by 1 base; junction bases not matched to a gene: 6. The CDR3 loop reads CATQDRGSYEQYF. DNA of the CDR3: TGTGCCACTCAAGACAGGGGTTCCTACGAGCAGTACTTC.

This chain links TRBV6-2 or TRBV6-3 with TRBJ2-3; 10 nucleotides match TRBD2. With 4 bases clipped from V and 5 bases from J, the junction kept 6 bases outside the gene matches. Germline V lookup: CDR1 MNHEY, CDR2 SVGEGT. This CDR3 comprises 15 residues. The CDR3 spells CASSLGRTSGDTQYF. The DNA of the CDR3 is TGTGCCAGCAGTTTGGGCAGGACTAGCGGAGATACGCAGTATTTT.

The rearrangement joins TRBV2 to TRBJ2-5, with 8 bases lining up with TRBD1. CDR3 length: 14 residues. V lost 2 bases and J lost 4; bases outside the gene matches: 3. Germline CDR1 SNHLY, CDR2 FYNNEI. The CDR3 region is CASSEPTGVETQYF. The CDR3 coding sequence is TGTGCCAGCAGTGAACCGACAGGGGTAGAGACCCAGTACTTC.

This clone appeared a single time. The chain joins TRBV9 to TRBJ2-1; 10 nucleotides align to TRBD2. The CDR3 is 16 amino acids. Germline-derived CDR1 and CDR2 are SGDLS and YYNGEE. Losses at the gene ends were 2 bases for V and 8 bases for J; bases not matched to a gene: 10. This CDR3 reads CASSVSTSGWADEQFF. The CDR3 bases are TGTGCCAGCAGCGTGTCGACTAGCGGGTGGGCAGATGAGCAGTTCTTC.

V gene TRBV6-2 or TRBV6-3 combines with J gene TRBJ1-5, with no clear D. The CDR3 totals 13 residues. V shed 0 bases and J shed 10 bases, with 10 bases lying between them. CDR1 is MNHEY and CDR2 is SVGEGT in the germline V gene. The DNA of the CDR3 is TGTGCCAGCAGTTACTCGATGGTGAGTCCCCAGCATTTT. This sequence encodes CASSYSMVSPQHF.